The T cell receptor beta chain under discussion was sequenced for a study of STAT3 mutations in large granular lymphocyte leukemia. Note on this clone: The target antigen is unknown.

CDR3 length: 15 residues. Trimming removed 0 bases at V and 6 bases at J, with 14 bases between. The germline gives CDR1 SGHTS, CDR2 YDEGEE. Here immunoSEQ multiplex PCR was the method, and the copy in TCRdb shows in-frame clones only, minus some. This repertoire shows 15,000 or so clones, around nine tenths found once; its top ten account for 8.5% to 10%. Study-level results: Every T-LGLL patient had at least one immunodominant TCRbeta clonotype. After therapy, about 35% of the 18 patients switched clonotypes, all new clones STAT3 wild type.

This receptor was identified in a woman aged 45 to 65 with T-cell large granular lymphocyte leukemia. Some clones in this sample may be carry-over from other donors' samples. The sample was peripheral blood mononuclear cells. This chain uses TRBV5-8 with TRBJ2-3; D may be TRBD1 (6 bases). The DNA of the CDR3 is TGTGCCAGCAGCTTGGAAAGCAGGGGAAGGGATACGCAGTATTTT. This codes for CASSLESRGRDTQYF.